One T cell receptor (beta chain) is described in this entry. The antigen remains undetermined. These data belong to a study of T cells after yellow fever vaccination. Study at large: Low-cell-number fractions were prepared with SMART-Seq v4 Ultra Low Input. Study-level points and caveats: At under 97% for CD4 and 88% for CD8, most primary-vaccination clones showed up again after the booster.

TCRdb processed the 5' RACE reads anew with MiXCR; each CDR3 protein has one entry. Of 100,000 to 150,000 distinct CDR3 sequences listed, more than 7.5% were seen once; the top ten hold almost 40%. CDR1 is MDHEN, CDR2 SYDVKM, per germline. V lost 4 bases to trimming and J lost 4 bases, with 12 bases between them. CDR3 size: 14 residues. The origin of this receptor is a man between 18 and 29 years old who received the YFV17D yellow fever vaccine. This specimen consisted of CD8+ T cells sorted from PBMCs, obtained on the day of the yellow fever booster vaccination. The genes are TRBV28 and TRBJ2-3; tentatively, D is TRBD1 (5 bases). CDR3 sequence: CASSYPAGPDTQYF. The CDR3 DNA is TGTGCCAGCAGTTATCCAGCAGGGCCAGATACGCAGTATTTT.